This passage covers 10 T cell receptor beta chains from one sample sequenced in a study of blood T cells in healthy people across ages. Next came a second PCR, run for about 7 to 12 cycles, which used a sample-barcoded 5' primer along with a J-beta primer mix. Each CDR3 protein gets one entry after TCRdb re-called the 5' RACE reads with MiXCR. In the table there are about 650,000 distinct CDR3 sequences, about 34% of which are singletons. The sequencing sample was made of blood. The receptor set was obtained from a woman older than 75 in good health.

This clonotype was seen ten or more times. The chain links TRBV5-1 to TRBJ2-5; D is perhaps TRBD1 (6 bases). The CDR3 runs 15 residues. The germline CDR1 and CDR2 sequences are SGHRS and YFSETQ. Between the trimmed V and J ends, which lost 3 bases and 0 bases, there was a span of 12 bases. This chain's CDR3 is CASSSYGTNQETQYF. In nucleotides, the CDR3 is TGCGCCAGCAGCTCCTACGGGACAAACCAAGAGACCCAGTACTTC.

This clonotype was counted at least ten times. The gene calls are TRBV6-2 or TRBV6-3 and TRBJ2-1; a weak D match, TRBD1 (6 bases). V shed 5 bases and J shed 1 base, with 15 bases lying between them. The CDR3 spans 16 residues. Germline V CDR1 and CDR2: MNHEY, SVGEGT. The CDR3 loop is CASSNYREPSYNEQFF. CDR3 in DNA: TGTGCCAGCAGTAACTACAGGGAGCCGTCCTACAATGAGCAGTTCTTC.

The chain has TRBV5-1 and TRBJ2-3, with D uncertain. Deletions cut 1 base from V and 3 bases from J, with 12 bases between. CDR1 is SGHRS and CDR2 is YFSETQ in the germline V gene. This CDR3 spans 15 amino acids. The CDR3 spells CASSLWLGATDTQYF. The CDR3 DNA follows: TGCGCCAGCAGCTTGTGGTTGGGTGCTACAGATACGCAGTATTTT.

This clonotype was found a few times. This could be a read error, since a much larger clone is one nucleotide away. The rearrangement joins TRBV20-1 to TRBJ2-7; possibly TRBD1 for D (6 bases). The CDR3 runs 12 residues. CDR1 and CDR2 (germline): DFQATT, SNEGSKA (reference sequence). Deletions cut 3 bases from V and 7 bases from J, with 13 bases between. This chain's CDR3 is CSASWGRAEQYF. In nucleotides, the CDR3 is TGCAGTGCTAGCTGGGGGCGAGCTGAGCAGTACTTC.

There are many counts of this clonotype. This chain connects TRBV4-3 to TRBJ1-2; unclear D gene. Looked up from germline, CDR1 is LGHNA and CDR2 is YSLEER. CDR3 length: 16 amino acids. V shed 0 bases and J shed 2 bases, with 13 bases lying between them. The CDR3 DNA reads as TGCGCCAGCAGCCAAGATGTAGCACCGTTCAACTATGGCTACACCTTC. Translated: CASSQDVAPFNYGYTF.

This clonotype was seen repeatedly, ten times or more. The V gene is TRBV21-1, the J gene TRBJ1-2; the table's D call, TRBD1, was not checked against the DNA. TRBV21-1 is marked as a pseudogene. The CDR3 has 14 amino acids. The CDR3 sequence is CASSKAPGCYGYTF. The CDR3 DNA is TGTGCCAGCAGCAAAGCGCCAGGGTGTTATGGCTACACCTTC.

This clonotype was counted between two and nine times. This CDR3 reads CASSHPRDRGADTQYF. CDR3 DNA: TGTGCCAGCAGCCACCCCCGAGACAGGGGTGCAGATACGCAGTATTTT. The chain uses TRBV7-3 and TRBJ2-3; TRBD1 agrees at 8 bases. Trimming at V came to 5 bases and at J to 4 bases, leaving 11 bases not matched to a gene. The CDR3 loop spans 16 amino acids. CDR1 is SGHTA and CDR2 is FQGTGA in the germline V gene.

This clonotype has a count of ten or more. The rearrangement joins TRBV7-2 to TRBJ1-2; D gene unclear. CDR3 length equals 14 residues. The V gene lost 1 base and the J gene lost 4 bases, with 10 bases spanning the gap. CDR1 is SGHTA, CDR2 FQGNSA, per germline. CDR3: CASSLESRRYGYTF. The DNA for the CDR3 is TGTGCCAGCAGCTTAGAGAGCAGGCGCTATGGCTACACCTTC.

The rearrangement uses TRBV6-5 and TRBJ2-1; 7 nucleotides line up with TRBD1. Germline V gene sequence: CDR1 MNHEY, CDR2 SVGAGI. Trimming at V came to 4 bases and at J to 2 bases, leaving 11 bases not matched to a gene. The CDR3 length is 17 residues. The CDR3 DNA sequence: TGTGCCAGCAGTTCACCCCACAGGGGCCTGACCTACAATGAGCAGTTCTTC. This sequence encodes CASSSPHRGLTYNEQFF.

The V and J genes are TRBV7-9 and TRBJ1-5; weak D call: TRBD1 (6 bases). The V gene lost 2 bases and the J gene lost 7 bases, with 18 bases spanning the gap. This CDR3 is 16 amino acids long. The germline V gene encodes CDR1 SEHNR and CDR2 FQNEAQ (reference sequence). CDR3 DNA sequence: TGTGCCAGCAGCTTAAGGGGCGGCAGGGGTGAACAGCCCCAGCATTTT. It codes for CASSLRGGRGEQPQHF.